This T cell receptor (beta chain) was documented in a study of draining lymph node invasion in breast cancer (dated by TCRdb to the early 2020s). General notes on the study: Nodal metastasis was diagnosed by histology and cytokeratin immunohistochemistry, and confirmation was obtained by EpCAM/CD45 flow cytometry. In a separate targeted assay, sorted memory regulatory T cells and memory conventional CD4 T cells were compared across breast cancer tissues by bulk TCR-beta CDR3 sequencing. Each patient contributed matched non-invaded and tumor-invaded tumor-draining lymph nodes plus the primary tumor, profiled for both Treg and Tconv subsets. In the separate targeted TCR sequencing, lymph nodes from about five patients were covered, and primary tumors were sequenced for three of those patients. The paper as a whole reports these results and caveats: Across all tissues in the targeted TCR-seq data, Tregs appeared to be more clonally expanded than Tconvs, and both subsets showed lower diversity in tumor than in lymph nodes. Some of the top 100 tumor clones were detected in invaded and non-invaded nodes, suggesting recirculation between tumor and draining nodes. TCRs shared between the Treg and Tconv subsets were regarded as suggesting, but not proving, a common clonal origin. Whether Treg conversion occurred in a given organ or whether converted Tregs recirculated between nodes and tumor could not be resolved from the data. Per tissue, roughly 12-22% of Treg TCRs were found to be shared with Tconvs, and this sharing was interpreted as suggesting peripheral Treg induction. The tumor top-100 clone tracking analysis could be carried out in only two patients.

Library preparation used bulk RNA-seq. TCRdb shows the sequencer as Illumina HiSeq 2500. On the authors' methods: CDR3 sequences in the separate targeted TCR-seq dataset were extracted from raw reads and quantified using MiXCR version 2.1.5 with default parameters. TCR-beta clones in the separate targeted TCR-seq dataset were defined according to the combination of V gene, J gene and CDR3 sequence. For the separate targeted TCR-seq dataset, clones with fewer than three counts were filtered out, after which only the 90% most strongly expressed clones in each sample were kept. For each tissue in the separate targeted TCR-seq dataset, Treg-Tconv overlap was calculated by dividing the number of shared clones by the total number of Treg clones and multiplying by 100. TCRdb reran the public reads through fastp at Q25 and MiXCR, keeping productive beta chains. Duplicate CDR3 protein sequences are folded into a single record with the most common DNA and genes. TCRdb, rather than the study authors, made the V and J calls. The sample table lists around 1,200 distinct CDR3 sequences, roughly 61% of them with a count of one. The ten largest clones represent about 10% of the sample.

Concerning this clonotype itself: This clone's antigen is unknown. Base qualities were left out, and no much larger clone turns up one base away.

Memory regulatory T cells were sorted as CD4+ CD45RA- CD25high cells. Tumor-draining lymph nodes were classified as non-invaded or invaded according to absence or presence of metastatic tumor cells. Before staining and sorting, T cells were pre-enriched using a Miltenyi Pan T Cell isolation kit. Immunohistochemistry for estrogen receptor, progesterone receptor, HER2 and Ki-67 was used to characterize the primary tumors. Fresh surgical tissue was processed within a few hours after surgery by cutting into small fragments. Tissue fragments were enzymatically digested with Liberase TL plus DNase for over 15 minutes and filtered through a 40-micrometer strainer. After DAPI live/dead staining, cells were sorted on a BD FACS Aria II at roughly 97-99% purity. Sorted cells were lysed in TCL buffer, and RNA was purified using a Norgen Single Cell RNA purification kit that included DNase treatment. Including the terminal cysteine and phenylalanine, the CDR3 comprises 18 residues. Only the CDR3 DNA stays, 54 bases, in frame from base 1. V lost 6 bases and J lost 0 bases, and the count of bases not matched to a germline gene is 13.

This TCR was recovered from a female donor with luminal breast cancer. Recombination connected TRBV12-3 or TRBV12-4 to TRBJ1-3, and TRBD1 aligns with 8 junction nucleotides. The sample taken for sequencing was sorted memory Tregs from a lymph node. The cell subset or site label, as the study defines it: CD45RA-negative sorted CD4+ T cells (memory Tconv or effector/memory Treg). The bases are TGTGCCAGCAGGGGACAGGAGGACTACCGTTTCTCTGGAAACACCATATATTTT. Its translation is CASRGQEDYRFSGNTIYF.